This T cell receptor beta chain appears in the sequencing data of a study of T cell responses to AZD1222 COVID-19 vaccine. Profiled with immunoSEQ multiplex PCR; TCRdb holds only in-frame clones, not every one. The sample has under 150,000 clones, about nine tenths seen once. This CDR3 has 19 amino acids. Trimming at V came to 6 bases and at J to 0 bases, leaving 18 bases not matched to a gene. Per the germline V gene, CDR1 is SNHLY and CDR2 is FYNNEI. As concerns this clone: The target antigen is unknown.

General observations from the study: Researchers took repertoire samples only after the peak T cell response had come. Within unmutated variant regions lay the reported targets of nearly half of spike-specific TCRs. Following two doses of AZD1222, Spike-specific TCR breadth and depth rose.

The chain uses TRBV2 and TRBJ2-5, with TRBD2 identical over 8 bases. This TCR derives from an adult who received the AZD1222 COVID-19 vaccine. Material: peripheral blood, obtained 28 days after the second AZD1222 dose. DNA for the CDR3: TGTGCCAGCAGGCGGGGGGTCCAGCGGCACAGGGAGTACCAAGAGACCCAGTACTTC. Encoded protein: CASRRGVQRHREYQETQYF.